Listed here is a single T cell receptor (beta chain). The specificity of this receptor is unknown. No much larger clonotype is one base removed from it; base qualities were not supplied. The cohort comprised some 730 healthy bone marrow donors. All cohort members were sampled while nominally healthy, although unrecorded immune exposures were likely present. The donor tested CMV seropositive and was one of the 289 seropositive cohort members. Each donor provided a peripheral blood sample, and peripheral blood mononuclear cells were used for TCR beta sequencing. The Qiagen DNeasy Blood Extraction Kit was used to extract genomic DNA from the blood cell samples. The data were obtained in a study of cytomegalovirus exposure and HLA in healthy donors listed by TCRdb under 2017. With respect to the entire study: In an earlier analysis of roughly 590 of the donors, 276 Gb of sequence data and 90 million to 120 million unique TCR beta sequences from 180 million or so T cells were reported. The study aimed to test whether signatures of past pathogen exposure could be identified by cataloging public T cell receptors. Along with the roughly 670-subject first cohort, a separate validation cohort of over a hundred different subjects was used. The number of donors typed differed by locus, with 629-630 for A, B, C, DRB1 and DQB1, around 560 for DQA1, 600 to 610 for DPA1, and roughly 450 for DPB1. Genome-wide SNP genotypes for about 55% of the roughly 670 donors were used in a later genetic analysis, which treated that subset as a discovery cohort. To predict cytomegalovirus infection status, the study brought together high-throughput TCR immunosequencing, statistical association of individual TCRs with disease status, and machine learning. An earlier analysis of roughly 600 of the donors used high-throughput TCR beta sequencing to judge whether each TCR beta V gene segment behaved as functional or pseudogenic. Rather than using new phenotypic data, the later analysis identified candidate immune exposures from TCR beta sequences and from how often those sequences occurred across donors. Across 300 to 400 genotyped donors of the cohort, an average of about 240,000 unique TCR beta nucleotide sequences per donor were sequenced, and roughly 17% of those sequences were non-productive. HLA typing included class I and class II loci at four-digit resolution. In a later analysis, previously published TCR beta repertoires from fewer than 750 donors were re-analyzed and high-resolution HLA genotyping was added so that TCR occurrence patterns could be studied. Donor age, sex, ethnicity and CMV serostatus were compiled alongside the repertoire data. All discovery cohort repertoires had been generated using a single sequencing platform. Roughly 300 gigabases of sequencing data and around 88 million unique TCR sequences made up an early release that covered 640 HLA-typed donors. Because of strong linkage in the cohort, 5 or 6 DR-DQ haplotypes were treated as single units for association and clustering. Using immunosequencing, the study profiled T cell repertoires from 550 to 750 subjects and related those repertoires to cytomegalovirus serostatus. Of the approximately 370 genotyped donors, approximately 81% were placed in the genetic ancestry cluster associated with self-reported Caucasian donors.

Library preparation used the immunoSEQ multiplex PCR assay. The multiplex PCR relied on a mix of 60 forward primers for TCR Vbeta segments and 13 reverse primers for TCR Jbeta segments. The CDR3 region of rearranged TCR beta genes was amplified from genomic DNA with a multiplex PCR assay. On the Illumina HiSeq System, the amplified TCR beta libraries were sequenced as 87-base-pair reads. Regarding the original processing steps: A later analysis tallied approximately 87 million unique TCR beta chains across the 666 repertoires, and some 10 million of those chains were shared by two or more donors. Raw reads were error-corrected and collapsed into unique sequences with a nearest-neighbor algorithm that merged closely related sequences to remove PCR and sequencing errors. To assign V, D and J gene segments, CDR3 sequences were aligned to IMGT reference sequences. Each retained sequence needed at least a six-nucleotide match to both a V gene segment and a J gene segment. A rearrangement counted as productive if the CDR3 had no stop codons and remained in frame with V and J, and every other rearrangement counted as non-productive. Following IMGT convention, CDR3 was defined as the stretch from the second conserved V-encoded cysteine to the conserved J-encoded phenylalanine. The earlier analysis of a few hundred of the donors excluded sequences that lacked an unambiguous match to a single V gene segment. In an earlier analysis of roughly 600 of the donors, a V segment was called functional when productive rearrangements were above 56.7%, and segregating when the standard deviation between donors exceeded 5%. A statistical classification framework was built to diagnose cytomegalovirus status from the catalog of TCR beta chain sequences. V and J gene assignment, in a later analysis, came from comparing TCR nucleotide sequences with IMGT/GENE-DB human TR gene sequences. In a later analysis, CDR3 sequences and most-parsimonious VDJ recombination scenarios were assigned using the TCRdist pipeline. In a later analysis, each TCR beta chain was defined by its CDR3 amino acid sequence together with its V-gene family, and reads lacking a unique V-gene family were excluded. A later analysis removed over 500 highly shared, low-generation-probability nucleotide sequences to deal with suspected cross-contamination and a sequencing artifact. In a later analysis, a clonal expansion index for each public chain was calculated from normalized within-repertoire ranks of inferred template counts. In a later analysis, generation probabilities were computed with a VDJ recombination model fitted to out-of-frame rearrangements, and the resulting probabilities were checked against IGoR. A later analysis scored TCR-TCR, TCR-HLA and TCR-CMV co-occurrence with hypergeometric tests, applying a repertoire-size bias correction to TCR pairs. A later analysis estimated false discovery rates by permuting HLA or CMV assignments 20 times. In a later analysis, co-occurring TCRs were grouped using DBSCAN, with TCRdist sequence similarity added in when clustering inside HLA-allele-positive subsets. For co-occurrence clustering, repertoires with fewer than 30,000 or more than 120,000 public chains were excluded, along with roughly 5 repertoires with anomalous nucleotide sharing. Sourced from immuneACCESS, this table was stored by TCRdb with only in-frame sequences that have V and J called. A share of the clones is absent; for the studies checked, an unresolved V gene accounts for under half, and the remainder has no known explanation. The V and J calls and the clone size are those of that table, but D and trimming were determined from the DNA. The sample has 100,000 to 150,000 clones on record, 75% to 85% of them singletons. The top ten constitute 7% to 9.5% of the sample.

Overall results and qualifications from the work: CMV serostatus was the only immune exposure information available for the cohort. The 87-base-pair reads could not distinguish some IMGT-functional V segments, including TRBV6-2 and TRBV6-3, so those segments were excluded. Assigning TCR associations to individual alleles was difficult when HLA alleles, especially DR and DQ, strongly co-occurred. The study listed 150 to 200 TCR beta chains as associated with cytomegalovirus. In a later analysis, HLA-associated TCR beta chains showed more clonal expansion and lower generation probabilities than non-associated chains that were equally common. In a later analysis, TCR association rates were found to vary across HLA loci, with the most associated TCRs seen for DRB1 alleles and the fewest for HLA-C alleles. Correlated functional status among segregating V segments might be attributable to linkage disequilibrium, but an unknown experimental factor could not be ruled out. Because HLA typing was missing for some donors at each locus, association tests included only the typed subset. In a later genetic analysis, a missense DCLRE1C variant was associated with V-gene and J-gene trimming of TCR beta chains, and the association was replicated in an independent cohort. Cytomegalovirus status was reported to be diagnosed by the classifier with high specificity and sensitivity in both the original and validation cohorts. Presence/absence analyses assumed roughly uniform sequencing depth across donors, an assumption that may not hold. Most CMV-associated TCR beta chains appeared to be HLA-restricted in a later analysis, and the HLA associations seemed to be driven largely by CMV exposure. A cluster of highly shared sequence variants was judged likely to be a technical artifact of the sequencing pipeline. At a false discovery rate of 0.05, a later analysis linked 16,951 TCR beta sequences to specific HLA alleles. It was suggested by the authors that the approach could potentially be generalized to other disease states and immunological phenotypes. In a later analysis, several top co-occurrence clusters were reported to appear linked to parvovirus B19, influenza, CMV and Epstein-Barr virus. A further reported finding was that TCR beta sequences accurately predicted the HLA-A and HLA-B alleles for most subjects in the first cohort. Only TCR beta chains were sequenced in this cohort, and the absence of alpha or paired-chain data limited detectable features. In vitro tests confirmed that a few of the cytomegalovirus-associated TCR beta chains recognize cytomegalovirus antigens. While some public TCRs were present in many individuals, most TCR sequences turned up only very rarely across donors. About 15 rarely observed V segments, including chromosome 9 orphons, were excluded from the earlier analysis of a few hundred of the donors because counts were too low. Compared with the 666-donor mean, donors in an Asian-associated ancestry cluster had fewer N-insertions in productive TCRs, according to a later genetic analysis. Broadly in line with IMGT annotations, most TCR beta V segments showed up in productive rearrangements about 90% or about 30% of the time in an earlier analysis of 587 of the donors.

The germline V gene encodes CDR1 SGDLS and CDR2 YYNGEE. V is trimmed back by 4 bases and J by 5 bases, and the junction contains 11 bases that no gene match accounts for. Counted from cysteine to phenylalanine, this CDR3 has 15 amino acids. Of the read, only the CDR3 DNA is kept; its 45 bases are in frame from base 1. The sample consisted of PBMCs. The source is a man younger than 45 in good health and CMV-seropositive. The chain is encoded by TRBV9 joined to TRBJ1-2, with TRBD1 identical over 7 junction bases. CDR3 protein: CASSSRGPSHYGYTF. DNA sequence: TGTGCCAGCAGCTCAAGGGGGCCATCTCATTATGGCTACACCTTC.